This T cell receptor (beta chain) appears in the sequencing data of a study of T-cell reconstitution after alpha-beta-depleted transplantation in children. Study conclusions and caveats: Alpha-beta T cells present about two months after transplant were reported to originate from several hundred expanded graft clones.

The authors prepared the TCRbeta library with unique molecular identifiers. MiXCR, applied by TCRdb to the PCR reads, yields one record per CDR3 protein. The table has some 830,000 distinct CDR3 sequences, approximately 15% seen once; the top ten hold about 4.6%. The CDR3 sequence is 14 residues long. V gave up 5 bases and J gave up 0 bases, with 12 bases separating them. Looked up from germline, CDR1 is SQVTM and CDR2 is ANQGSEA. To note about this clonotype: Antigen specificity is unknown.

The chain recombines TRBV29-1 with TRBJ2-3; D gene uncertain. The sequenced sample was PBMCs, mostly from graft donor cells, obtained 360 days after TCRalphabeta/CD19-depleted stem cell transplant. The sequence came from a male patient between 10 and 17 years old who had a stem cell transplant for acute lymphoblastic leukemia, so the T cells may come from the graft donor. DNA for the CDR3: TGCAGCGTTTCCGAAAGCGTAAGCACAGATACGCAGTATTTT. Its protein product is CSVSESVSTDTQYF.